This TCR beta chain was sequenced for a study of regulatory T cells in long-lasting Graves disease. The germline V gene encodes CDR1 MNHEY and CDR2 SVGAGI. The V end was cut by 2 bases, the J end by 7 bases, with 15 bases between. CDR3 length equals 15 residues. With iRepertoire HTBI primers and Arm-PCR of CDR3 regions, TCR beta libraries were built. One entry per CDR3 protein, called by TCRdb with MiXCR from the multiplex PCR reads. Seen here are about 660,000 distinct CDR3 sequences, approximately 31% observed once, and the top ten hold about two fifths. Time point noted: persistent/refractory GD, antithyroid drugs over 5 years with positive TRAb. Construction of the TCR library relied on RNA isolated from PBMCs.

Specimen: peripheral blood mononuclear cells (PBMCs), collected when the disease was refractory, from a patient treated with antithyroid drugs. The TCR comes from a female donor with Graves disease. This chain joins TRBV6-5 and TRBJ1-5; unclear D gene. DNA for the CDR3: TGTGCCAGCAGTTACGCAGCAGGAGGAGGGCAGCCCCAGCATTTT. Translated: CASSYAAGGGQPQHF.